This T cell receptor (beta chain) is from a study of T-cell memory formation after mild COVID-19. As for the study in general: TCR clusters were mostly confined to one donor each.

TCRdb reprocessed the 5' RACE reads via MiXCR and lists one record per CDR3 protein. Among some 180,000 distinct CDR3 sequences listed, about an eighth were seen once. This clonotype was picked up a small number of times. Its antigen is still unknown. Study conclusions and caveats: Clones contracting over day 15 to 85 were CD4/CD8 balanced, with later expanders leaning CD4+. CD4+ contracting clones were mainly CM and EM; CD8+ ones, EMRA.

V lost 5 bases and J 16 bases, leaving 21 bases between the germline ends. Germline CDR1 SGHTA, CDR2 FQGNSA. The CDR3 is made up of 13 amino acids. Sequenced sample: PBMCs or a T cell subset sorted from them (not recorded which). This chain connects TRBV7-2 to TRBJ2-1; tentative D call: TRBD2 (5 bases). The origin of this receptor is a man between 18 and 29 years old who had mild COVID-19 (a few samples of this study predate the infection). Cell type and time point are not known. The CDR3 is CASSPPGAGGPFF. The CDR3 nucleotides are TGTGCCAGCAGCCCTCCAGGCGCGGGCGGGCCTTTCTTC.